Shown below are 9 T cell receptor beta chains from a single sample sequenced in a study of shared clonotypes between healthy human individuals. Only in-frame clones appear in the TCRdb table, and some are missing; sequencing was by immunoSEQ multiplex PCR. The sample lists around 2.1 million clones, about 93% occurring once. Selected positively for CCR7 and CD45RO-negative, naive CD8 cells excluded terminally differentiated effector memory CD45RA+ cells. Sequenced: naive CD8+ T cells from PBMCs. These receptors were collected from a young man in good health. Some clones in this sample may be carry-over from other donors' samples.

The V gene is TRBV7-6, the J gene TRBJ1-1, with a tentative D call TRBD1 (5 bases). The CDR3 covers 14 residues. The V gene's germline CDR1 is SGHVS and CDR2 FNYEAQ. The V gene lost 2 bases and the J gene lost 2 bases, with 9 bases spanning the gap. The CDR3 here is CASSLFGGNTEAFF. CDR3 DNA: TGTGCCAGCAGCTTATTTGGGGGAAACACTGAAGCTTTCTTT. Full variable domain (missing parts from reference TRBV7-6 and TRBJ1-1): GAGVSQSPRYKVTKRGQDVALRCDPISGHVSLYWYRQALGQGPEFLTYFNYEAQQDKSGLPNDRFSAERPEGSISTLTIQRTEQRDSAMYRCASSLFGGNTEAFFGQGTRLTVV.

In the case of this clone: Distinct nucleotide sequences in the sample also encode this CDR3. The chain has TRBV9 and TRBJ2-5; D is perhaps TRBD2 (6 bases). V lost 4 bases and J 4 bases, leaving 8 bases between the germline ends. The CDR3 runs to 12 residues. CDR1 SGDLS and CDR2 YYNGEE come from the germline V gene. The CDR3 coding sequence is TGTGCCAGCAGCTCCGGGGGAGAGACCCAGTACTTC. It encodes CASSSGGETQYF.

DNA of the CDR3: TGCGCCAGCAGCCAAGTCCAGCGGGAGGGCCTCCGGGAGACCCAGTACTTC. It specifies CASSQVQREGLRETQYF. This rearrangement joins TRBV4-1 to TRBJ2-5; 10 bases are shared with TRBD2. The germline V gene has CDR1 MGHRA and CDR2 YSYEKL. V was clipped by 1 base and J by 5 bases; unmatched bases: 10. This CDR3 has 17 amino acids.

About this clone: In the same sample, other DNA sequences code for this CDR3. The chain joins TRBV28 to TRBJ1-1; D remains unclear. This CDR3 spans 12 amino acids. Germline V lookup: CDR1 MDHEN, CDR2 SYDVKM. V lost 3 bases to trimming and J lost 1 base, with 3 bases between them. The CDR3 sequence: CASSFGNTEAFF. In DNA, the CDR3 is TGTGCCAGCAGTTTCGGGAACACTGAAGCTTTCTTT.

This clone showed up just a few times. This chain joins TRBV11-2 and TRBJ1-3; TRBD1 might be the D (5 bases). The V gene's germline CDR1 is SGHAT and CDR2 FQNNGV. This CDR3 spans 14 amino acids. The V gene lost 5 bases and the J gene lost 4 bases, with 12 bases spanning the gap. The CDR3 spells CASSRKGSGNTIYF. As DNA, the CDR3 is TGTGCCAGCAGCCGTAAGGGGTCGGGAAACACCATATATTTT.

The chain recombines TRBV7-2 with TRBJ2-1, with a possible D match to TRBD2 (5 bases). This CDR3 region has 14 residues. Germline CDR1 and CDR2: SGHTA and FQGNSA. Trimming took 4 bases from V and 2 from J, leaving 9 bases between them. In DNA form, the CDR3 reads TGTGCCAGCAGCTCAGAGGGAGCCTACAATGAGCAGTTCTTC. The encoded protein is CASSSEGAYNEQFF. The full variable domain, with the rest looked up from reference TRBV7-2 and TRBJ2-1, is GAGVSQSPSNKVTEKGKDVELRCDPISGHTALYWYRQSLGQGLEFLIYFQGNSAPDKSGLPSDRFSAERTGGSVSTLTIQRTQQEDSAVYLCASSSEGAYNEQFFGPGTRLTVL.

This clone was recorded once. The V call is TRBV5-1, the J call TRBJ1-1; TRBD1 is a possible D gene (5 bases). The CDR3 runs 16 residues. Per the germline V gene, CDR1 is SGHRS and CDR2 is YFSETQ. The V end lost 1 base, the J end lost 0 bases, and 13 bases lay between the germline ends. Written as DNA, the CDR3 is TGCGCCAGCAGCTTGTTAGCGGGGCGGATGAACACTGAAGCTTTCTTT. As protein: CASSLLAGRMNTEAFF.

The chain joins TRBV2 to TRBJ2-2, with TRBD1 as a possible D gene (5 bases). The CDR3 is 16 amino acids. The V gene's germline CDR1 is SNHLY and CDR2 FYNNEI. The germline V and J ends were trimmed by 5 bases and 3 bases, with 16 bases remaining between them. CDR3 DNA: TGTGCCAGCAGTAATCACAGGATAGACGACACCGGGGAGCTGTTTTTT. Amino acids: CASSNHRIDDTGELFF. Using reference TRBV2 and TRBJ2-2 for the parts outside the CDR3, the full variable domain is EPEVTQTPSHQVTQMGQEVILRCVPISNHLYFYWYRQILGQKVEFLVSFYNNEISEKSEIFDDQFSVERPDGSNFTLKIRSTKLEDSAMYFCASSNHRIDDTGELFFGEGSRLTVL.

Remarks on this clone: The same CDR3 arises from other DNA sequences in this sample as well. The chain uses TRBV9 and TRBJ2-5, with 11 bases that match TRBD1. There are 14 residues in the CDR3. J was trimmed by 4 bases and V by 3 bases; bases with no gene match: 2. Germline V gives CDR1 SGDLS, CDR2 YYNGEE. The CDR3, as DNA: TGTGCCAGCAGCGGGACAGGGGGCAGAGAGACCCAGTACTTC. Translating gives CASSGTGGRETQYF.